The T cell receptor (beta chain) under discussion was sequenced for a study of CD8 T cells in Susac syndrome. The CDR3 contains 13 residues. V was cut by 1 base and J by 10 bases, with 11 bases left in between. Germline V gene data show CDR1 as LGHDT and CDR2 as YNNKEL (reference sequence). RNA, at roughly 0.45 to 1 ug, was reverse transcribed with random hexamers. TCRdb used MiXCR to reprocess the immunoSEQ multiplex PCR reads, holding one entry per CDR3 protein. The sample contains roughly 50,000 distinct CDR3 sequences, 80% to 95% of which appear only once. The clonotype originates from a human donor in good health. The sequenced material came from CD8+ T cells from PBMCs. The chain joins TRBV3-1 to TRBJ2-1; D is undetermined. CDR3 amino acids: CASSQASSPEQFF. The DNA of the CDR3 is TGTGCCAGCAGCCAAGCCTCGTCCCCCGAGCAGTTCTTC.